This T cell receptor (beta chain) was documented in a study of T cell changes during pregnancy in multiple sclerosis. Some clones are missing from TCRdb's copy, which holds only in-frame ones; the method was immunoSEQ multiplex PCR. Here the sample spans some 80,000 clones, roughly 96% being singletons. Germline V gene lookup returns CDR1 SEHNR and CDR2 FQNEAQ (reference sequence). The CDR3 is 15 residues long. With 6 bases clipped from V and 5 bases from J, the junction kept 9 bases outside the gene matches. The V and J genes are TRBV7-9 and TRBJ2-2, with 7 positions matching TRBD2. The origin of this receptor is a female donor with multiple sclerosis, enrolled in a pregnancy study. Sequences were derived from peripheral blood, sampled in the second trimester of pregnancy. CDR3 nucleotide sequence: TGTGCCAGCAGTGAACCGGGACTAAAGACCGGGGAGCTGTTTTTT. Encoded protein: CASSEPGLKTGELFF.